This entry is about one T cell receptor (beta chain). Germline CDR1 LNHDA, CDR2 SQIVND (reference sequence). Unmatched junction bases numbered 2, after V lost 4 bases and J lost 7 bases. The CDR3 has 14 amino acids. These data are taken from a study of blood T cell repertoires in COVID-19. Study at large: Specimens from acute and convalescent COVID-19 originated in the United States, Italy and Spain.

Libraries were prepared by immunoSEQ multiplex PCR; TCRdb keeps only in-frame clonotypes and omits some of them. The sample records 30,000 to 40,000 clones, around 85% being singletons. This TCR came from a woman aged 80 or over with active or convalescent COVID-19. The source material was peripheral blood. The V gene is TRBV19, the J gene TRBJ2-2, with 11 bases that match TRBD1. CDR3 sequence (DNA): TGTGCCAGTAGTAGGACAGGGGGCAGCGGGGAGCTGTTTTTT. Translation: CASSRTGGSGELFF.